This TCR beta chain was identified in a study of Graves' ophthalmopathy and Graves' hyperthyroidism. Overall study: Researchers classed hyperthyroidism as stable given no ophthalmopathy within 18 months of follow-up.

CDR3 regions of TCR beta were amplified from RNA transcripts. The first-round RT-PCR employed HTBI primers together with the Qiagen OneStep RT-PCR kit. A multiplex PCR was then performed as the second round. TCRdb redid the calling of the multiplex PCR reads with MiXCR, one entry per CDR3 protein. Among roughly 1.1 million distinct CDR3 sequences, 35% to 40% were seen once, and the ten largest hold approximately 10%. This clonotype was recorded only once. Its antigen remains unknown. Certain patients, namely those with other autoimmune diseases, uncontrolled infections, pregnancy or lactation, were excluded. Orbital computed tomography and thyroid ultrasound, along with TRAb, serum thyroxine and clinical symptoms, underpinned diagnosis. Points from the study as a whole: Most clonotypes expanded in thyroid above 0.001 frequency were present in blood too.

The ends were cut back, 3 bases at V and 5 bases at J, with 7 bases in the middle. Looked up from germline, CDR1 is ENHRY and CDR2 is SYGVKD. The CDR3 length is 12 residues. This sequence was found in an adult man with Graves' hyperthyroidism. What was sequenced was peripheral blood or thyroid tissue (not recorded which). The J gene is TRBJ1-1, the V gene TRBV10-3; D unclear. The DNA of the CDR3 is TGTGCCATCAGTGATGGAGGGACTGAAGCTTTCTTT. Encoded protein: CAISDGGTEAFF.